Listed here is a single TCR beta chain. What this receptor recognizes is not known. Base qualities are missing; no much larger clone stands one base away. Trimming costs V 4 bases and J 7 bases, and their ends lie 11 bases apart. From a lookup of the germline V gene (reference sequence), CDR1 and CDR2 are LNHDA and SQIVND. The CDR3 holds 13 amino acids from the cysteine to the phenylalanine. The only DNA kept is the CDR3, 39 bases in frame from the first base. Libraries were built with the immunoSEQ multiplex PCR assay. Here the immuneACCESS table is served through TCRdb, limited to in-frame sequences with V and J called. Missing clones are a known gap in these copies; in checked studies unresolved V genes cover under half, and the rest lacks a known reason. A total of about 98,000 clones appear in this sample, about nine tenths of them only once. Approximately 2% of the sample belongs to the ten largest clones.

This sample was included in a study of preoperative IRX-2 immunotherapy in early breast cancer (dated by TCRdb to the late 2010s). Per the publication, the treatment or condition label means: preoperative locoregional IRX-2 cytokine immunotherapy. The samples were obtained from a phase Ib study that tested preoperative, locoregional IRX-2 cytokine immunotherapy meant to prime immune responses. Patients with early-stage breast cancer who were given IRX-2 before surgery served as donors. The sequence was collected from a human donor with breast cancer. Sample: tumor tissue, taken after IRX-2 immunotherapy. The rearranged segments are TRBV19 and TRBJ2-4, with an unclear D gene assignment. The DNA is as follows: TGTGCCAGTAGTAGTGGGAATGGCAACATTCAGTACTTC. This codes for CASSSGNGNIQYF.